The count of the clone carrying this T cell receptor beta chain is one. This entry is derived from a study of blood T cell repertoires in COVID-19. At the level of the study: Acute and convalescent COVID-19 samples came from the United States, Italy and Spain. From T cells, B-cell-depleted T cells, or PBMCs came the material, which was cDNA or gDNA.

Authors' methods: Nucleated cell counts were estimated from reference gene primer amplification. Sequencing used immunoSEQ multiplex PCR; TCRdb keeps in-frame clones, though not all of them. V, J and clone size derive from that table, while D and trimming were established from the DNA sequence. The data show 250,000 to 350,000 clones, with about nine tenths seen just once and about 12% held by the top ten. Germline CDR1 SEHNR, CDR2 FQNEAQ (reference sequence). The CDR3 consists of 15 residues. V gave up 1 base and J gave up 0 bases, with 9 bases separating them. This clonotype was obtained from a woman in her sixties or seventies with acute or convalescent COVID-19. This chain connects TRBV7-9 to TRBJ1-1, with D maybe TRBD1 (5 bases). The sample was peripheral blood. The CDR3 reads CASSLVADMNTEAFF. The CDR3 DNA reads TGTGCCAGCAGCTTAGTGGCGGACATGAACACTGAAGCTTTCTTT.